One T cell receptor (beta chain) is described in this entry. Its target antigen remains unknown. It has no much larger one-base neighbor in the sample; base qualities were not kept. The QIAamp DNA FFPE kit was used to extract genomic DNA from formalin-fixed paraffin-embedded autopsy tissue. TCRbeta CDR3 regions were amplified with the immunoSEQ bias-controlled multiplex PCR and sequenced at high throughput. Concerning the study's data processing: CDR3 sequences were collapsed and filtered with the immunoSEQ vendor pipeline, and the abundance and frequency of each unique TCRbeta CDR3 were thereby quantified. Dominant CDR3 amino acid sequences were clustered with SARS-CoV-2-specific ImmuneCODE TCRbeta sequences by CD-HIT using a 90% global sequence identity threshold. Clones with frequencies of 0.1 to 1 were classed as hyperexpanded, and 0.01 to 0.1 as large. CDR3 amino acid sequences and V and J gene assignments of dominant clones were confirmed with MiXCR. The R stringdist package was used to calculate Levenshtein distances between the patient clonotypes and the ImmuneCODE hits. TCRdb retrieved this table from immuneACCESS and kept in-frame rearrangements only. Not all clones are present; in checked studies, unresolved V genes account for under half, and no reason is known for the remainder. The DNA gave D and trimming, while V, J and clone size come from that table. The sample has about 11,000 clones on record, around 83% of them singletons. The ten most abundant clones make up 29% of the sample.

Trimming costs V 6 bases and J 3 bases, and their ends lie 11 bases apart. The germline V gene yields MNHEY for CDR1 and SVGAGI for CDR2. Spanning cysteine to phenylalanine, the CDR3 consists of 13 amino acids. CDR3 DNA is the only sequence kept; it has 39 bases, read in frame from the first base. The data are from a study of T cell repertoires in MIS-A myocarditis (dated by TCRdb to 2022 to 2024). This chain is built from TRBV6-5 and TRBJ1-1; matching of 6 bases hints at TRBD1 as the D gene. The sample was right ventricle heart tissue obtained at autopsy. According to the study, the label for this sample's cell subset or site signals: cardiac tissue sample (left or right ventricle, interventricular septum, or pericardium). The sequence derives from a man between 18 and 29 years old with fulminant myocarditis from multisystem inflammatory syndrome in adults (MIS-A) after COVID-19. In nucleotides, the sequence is TGTGCCAGCAGGCAGGGGAGGGACACTGAAGCTTTCTTT. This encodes CASRQGRDTEAFF.